This T cell receptor (beta chain) was captured in a study of patients and donors after allogeneic stem cell transplantation. In TCRdb, the RT-PCR reads were re-called with MiXCR into one record per CDR3 protein. The table has about 960,000 distinct CDR3 sequences, around 17% seen once. This clonotype was observed a few times. The germline V gene encodes CDR1 MNHNS and CDR2 SASEGT. With 6 bases removed from V and 6 bases from J, the gap between germline ends came to 12 bases. The CDR3 has 13 amino acids. This chain uses TRBV6-1 with TRBJ1-5, with D tentatively TRBD1 (5 bases). This clonotype was sampled from a human donor who was either an allogeneic HSCT recipient or a stem cell or donor lymphocyte infusion donor (not recorded which). It is not recorded whose cells these are; they may come from a transplant donor. Sequencing input: blood, either unsorted or a sorted T cell fraction (not recorded which). The CDR3 reads CASRWGEGQPQHF. The CDR3 bases are TGTGCCAGCAGGTGGGGGGAAGGTCAGCCCCAGCATTTT.